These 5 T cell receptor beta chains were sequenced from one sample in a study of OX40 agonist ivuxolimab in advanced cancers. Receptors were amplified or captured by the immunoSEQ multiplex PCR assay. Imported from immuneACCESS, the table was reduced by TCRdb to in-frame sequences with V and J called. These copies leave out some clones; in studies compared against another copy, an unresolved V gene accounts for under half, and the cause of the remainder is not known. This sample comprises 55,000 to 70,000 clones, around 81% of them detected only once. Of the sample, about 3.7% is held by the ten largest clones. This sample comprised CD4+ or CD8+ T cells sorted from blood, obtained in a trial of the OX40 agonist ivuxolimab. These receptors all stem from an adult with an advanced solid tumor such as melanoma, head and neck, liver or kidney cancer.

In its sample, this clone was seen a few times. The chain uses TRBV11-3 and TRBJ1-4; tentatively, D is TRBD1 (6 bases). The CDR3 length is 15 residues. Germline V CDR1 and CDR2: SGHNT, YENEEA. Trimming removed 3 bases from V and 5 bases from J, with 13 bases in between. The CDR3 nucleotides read TGTGCCAGCAGCTTTATAACAGGGAGGAATGAAAAACTGTTTTTT. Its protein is CASSFITGRNEKLFF.

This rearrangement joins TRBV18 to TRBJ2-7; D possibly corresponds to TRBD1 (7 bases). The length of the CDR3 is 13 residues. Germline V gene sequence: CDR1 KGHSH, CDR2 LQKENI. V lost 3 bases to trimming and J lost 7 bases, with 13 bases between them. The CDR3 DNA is TGTGCCAGCTCACCGCTACAGGGGAGGGAGCAGTACTTC. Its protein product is CASSPLQGREQYF.

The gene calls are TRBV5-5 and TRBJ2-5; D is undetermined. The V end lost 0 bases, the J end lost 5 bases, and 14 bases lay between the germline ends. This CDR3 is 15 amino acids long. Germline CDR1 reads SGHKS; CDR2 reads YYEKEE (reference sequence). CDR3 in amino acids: CASSLVGQSRETQYF. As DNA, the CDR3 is TGTGCCAGCAGCTTGGTTGGCCAATCAAGGGAGACCCAGTACTTC.

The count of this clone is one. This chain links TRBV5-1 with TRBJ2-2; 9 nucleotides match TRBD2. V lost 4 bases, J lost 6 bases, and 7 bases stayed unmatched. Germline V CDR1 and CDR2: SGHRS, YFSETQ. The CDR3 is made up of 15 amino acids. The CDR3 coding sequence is TGCGCCAGCAGCCCGTACTTAGCGGGAGCCGGGGAGCTGTTTTTT. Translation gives CASSPYLAGAGELFF. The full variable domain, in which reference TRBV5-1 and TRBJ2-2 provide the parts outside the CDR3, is KAGVTQTPRYLIKTRGQQVTLSCSPISGHRSVSWYQQTPGQGLQFLFEYFSETQRNKGNFPGRFSGRQFSNSRSEMNVSTLELGDSALYLCASSPYLAGAGELFFGEGSRLTVL.

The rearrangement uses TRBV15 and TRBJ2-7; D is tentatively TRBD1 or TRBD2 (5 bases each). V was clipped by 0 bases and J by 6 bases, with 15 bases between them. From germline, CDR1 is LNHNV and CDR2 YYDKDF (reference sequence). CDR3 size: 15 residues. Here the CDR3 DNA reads TGTGCCACCAGCAGAGATATTGCAGGGAGTCGCGAGCAGTACTTC. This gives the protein CATSRDIAGSREQYF.